The rows below give T cell receptor beta chains drawn from one sample of a study of blood T cells in healthy people across ages. TCRdb redid the calling of the 5' RACE reads with MiXCR, one entry per CDR3 protein. Found here are about 1.7 million distinct CDR3 sequences, roughly 28% of them singletons; the top ten hold 7.7%. Input material: blood. These TCRs come from a woman aged 25-40 years in good health. CDR3s include the opening cysteine and the closing phenylalanine or tryptophan. Each record gives: D gene, clone size, J gene, V gene, CDR3 DNA, CDR3 protein. The D gene is left open where the match is weak. The size entry is marked missing in some rows and otherwise reads once, few, many or a size class.

NA | NA | TRBJ2-6 | TRBV6-5 | TGTGCCAGCAGTGCCTTCCCTGGGGCCAACGTCCTGACTTTC | CASSAFPGANVLTF
TRBD1 | once | TRBJ2-2 | TRBV6-6 | TGTGCCAGCAGTTATCCAGACAGGGTGAACACCGGGGAGCTGTTTTTT | CASSYPDRVNTGELFF
NA | NA | TRBJ1-3 | TRBV6-5 | TGTGCCAGCAGTTACTCGCCTGGGTACTCTGGAAACACCATATATTTT | CASSYSPGYSGNTIYF
TRBD1 | many | TRBJ1-2 | TRBV27 | TGTGCCAGCAGTTCTGTCGCAGGGGGCATCTATGGCTACACCTTC | CASSSVAGGIYGYTF
NA | few | TRBJ2-1 | TRBV14 | TGTGCCAGCAGCCAAGAGCGACTAAACTCCTACAATGAGCAGTTCTTC | CASSQERLNSYNEQFF
TRBD2 | few | TRBJ2-3 | TRBV29-1 | TGCAGCGTTGAAGTACTAGCGGGACCCCCAGATACGCAGTATTTT | CSVEVLAGPPDTQYF
NA | NA | TRBJ2-3 | TRBV2 | TGTGCCAGCAGTCTGCTGCGCGTTCCCACAGATACGCAGTATTTT | CASSLLRVPTDTQYF
TRBD1 | NA | TRBJ1-5 | TRBV20-1 | TGCAGTGCTAGAGATCAAGTTGAGGGGGACAGTCAGCCCCAGCATTTT | CSARDQVEGDSQPQHF
NA | few | TRBJ2-5 | TRBV4-1 | TGCGCCAGCAGCCAGACCGGACACGGAGAGACCCAGTACTTC | CASSQTGHGETQYF
NA | once | TRBJ2-3 | TRBV4-1 | TGCGCCAGCAGCCAAGGGCTAGTTGCCACAGATACGCAGTATTTT | CASSQGLVATDTQYF